The rows below give T cell receptor beta chains drawn from one sample of a study of HIV-infected patients and healthy controls. TCRdb reprocessed the 5' RACE reads via MiXCR and lists one record per CDR3 protein. The sample includes tens of thousands of distinct CDR3 sequences, around 16% of them seen just once. Material for sequencing was CD4+ T cells from blood. Receptors were obtained from a human donor in good health. Each CDR3 is given without its conserved first and last residue. The listing skips clone size in some rows; elsewhere it reads once, few, many or a size class.

CDR3aa	abundance	v_gene	j_gene
ASSPQGNTGELF	few	TRBV18	TRBJ2-2
ASSPRESNTEAF	.	TRBV5-1	TRBJ1-1
ASSLQGGQNTEAF	few	TRBV5-4	TRBJ1-1
ASSPTGTGVGDTQY	few	TRBV7-2	TRBJ2-3
ASSLRRRQETQY	few	TRBV12-3/TRBV12-4	TRBJ2-5
SARVGGSKADTQY	few	TRBV20-1	TRBJ2-3
ASMISMGGLYGYT	.	TRBV19	TRBJ1-2
SALPGLAGEGGLLGEQF	few	TRBV20-1	TRBJ2-1
ASSPGTSGRLTDTQY	few	TRBV5-5	TRBJ2-3
SAQSRGGNYEQY	.	TRBV20-1	TRBJ2-7
ASSLVEDRGGYSTHLSYEQY	.	TRBV11-3	TRBJ2-7
ASSQDRPLEKAF	few	TRBV19	TRBJ1-1
ASSLASNIETQY	many	TRBV28	TRBJ2-5
ASNDGTSGNNEQF	few	TRBV6-6	TRBJ2-1
ASSATLYTDTQY	.	TRBV5-5	TRBJ2-3
ASRPPGATNEKLF	.	TRBV6-1	TRBJ1-4
ASSADGSSYNSPLH	few	TRBV2	TRBJ1-6
ASSLLSHISGNTIY	.	TRBV4-3	TRBJ1-3
ASSQVWEGARQETQY	many	TRBV4-1	TRBJ2-5
SAVAGTGVMDNEKLF	.	TRBV20-1	TRBJ1-4